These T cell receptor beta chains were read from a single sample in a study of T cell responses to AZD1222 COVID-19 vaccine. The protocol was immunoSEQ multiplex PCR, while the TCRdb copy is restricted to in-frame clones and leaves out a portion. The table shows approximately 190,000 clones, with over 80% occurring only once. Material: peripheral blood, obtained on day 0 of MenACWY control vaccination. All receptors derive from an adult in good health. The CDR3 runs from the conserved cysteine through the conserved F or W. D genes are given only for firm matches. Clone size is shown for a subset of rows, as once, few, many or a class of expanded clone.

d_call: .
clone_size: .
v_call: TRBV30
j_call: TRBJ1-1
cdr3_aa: CAWAGTSMNTEAFF
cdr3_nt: TGTGCCTGGGCCGGGACCTCCATGAACACTGAAGCTTTCTTT

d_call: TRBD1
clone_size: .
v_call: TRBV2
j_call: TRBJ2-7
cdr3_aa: CASKQGVVEQYF
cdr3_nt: TGTGCCAGCAAACAGGGGGTGGTCGAGCAGTACTTC

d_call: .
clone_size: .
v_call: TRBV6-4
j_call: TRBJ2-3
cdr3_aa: CASSEGGASVADTQYF
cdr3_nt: TGTGCCAGCAGTGAAGGTGGGGCTAGCGTCGCAGATACGCAGTATTTT

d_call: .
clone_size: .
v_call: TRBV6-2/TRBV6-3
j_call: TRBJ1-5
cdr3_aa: CASSSGRVSGNQPQHF
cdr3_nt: TGTGCCAGCAGCTCCGGCCGGGTGTCGGGCAATCAGCCCCAGCATTTT

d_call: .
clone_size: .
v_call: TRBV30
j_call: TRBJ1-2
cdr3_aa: CAWFRGHGYTF
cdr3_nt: TGTGCCTGGTTCAGGGGACATGGCTACACCTTC

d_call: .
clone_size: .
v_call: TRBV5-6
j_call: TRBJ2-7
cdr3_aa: CASSFGRGLSYEQYF
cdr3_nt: TGTGCCAGCAGCTTTGGCAGGGGTTTATCCTACGAGCAGTACTTC

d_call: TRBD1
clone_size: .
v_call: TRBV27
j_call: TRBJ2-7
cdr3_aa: CASSLSGDRGPGGEQYF
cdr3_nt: TGTGCCAGCAGTTTATCGGGGGACAGGGGGCCCGGGGGCGAGCAGTACTTC

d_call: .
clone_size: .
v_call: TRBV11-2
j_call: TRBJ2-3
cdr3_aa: CASSRVVGSTDTQYF
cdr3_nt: TGTGCCAGCAGCCGCGTCGTTGGGAGCACAGATACGCAGTATTTT

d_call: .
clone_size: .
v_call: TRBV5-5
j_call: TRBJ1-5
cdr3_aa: CASSLEGFGGQPQHF
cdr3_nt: TGTGCCAGCAGCTTGGAGGGTTTTGGGGGGCAGCCCCAGCATTTT

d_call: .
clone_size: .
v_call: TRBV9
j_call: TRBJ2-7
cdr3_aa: CASTRGSYSYEQYF
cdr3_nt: TGTGCCAGCACTCGGGGGTCATACTCCTACGAGCAGTACTTC

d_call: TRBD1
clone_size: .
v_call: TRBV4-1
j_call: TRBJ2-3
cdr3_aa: CASSPLRQGSGDTQYF
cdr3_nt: TGCGCCAGCAGCCCCCTACGACAGGGGTCGGGAGATACGCAGTATTTT

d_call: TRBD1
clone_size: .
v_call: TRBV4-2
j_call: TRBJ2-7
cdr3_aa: CASSQTGTGKRTEQYF
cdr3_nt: TGTGCCAGCAGCCAAACCGGGACAGGGAAACGAACCGAGCAGTACTTC

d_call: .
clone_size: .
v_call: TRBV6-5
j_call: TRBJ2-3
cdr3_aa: CASSLAVGADTQYF
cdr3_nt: TGTGCCAGCAGTTTAGCAGTTGGCGCAGATACGCAGTATTTT

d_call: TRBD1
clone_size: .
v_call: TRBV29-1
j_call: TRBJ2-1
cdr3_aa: CSVEDERQGWDEQFF
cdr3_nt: TGCAGCGTTGAAGATGAACGACAGGGCTGGGATGAGCAGTTCTTC

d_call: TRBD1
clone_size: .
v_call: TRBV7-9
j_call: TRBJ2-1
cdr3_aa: CASSFPGQGRNEQFF
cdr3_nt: TGTGCCAGCAGCTTTCCGGGACAGGGACGCAATGAGCAGTTCTTC

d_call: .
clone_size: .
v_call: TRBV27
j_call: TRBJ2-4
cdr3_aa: CASSRRPGRRDIQYF
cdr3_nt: TGTGCCAGCAGCCGTCGACCTGGCCGACGGGACATTCAGTACTTC

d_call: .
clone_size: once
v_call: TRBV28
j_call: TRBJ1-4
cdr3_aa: CASTMVNNEKLFF
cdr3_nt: TGTGCCAGCACGATGGTGAATAATGAAAAACTGTTTTTT